This T cell receptor (beta chain) came from a study of persistence of HIV-infected CD4 T cells. The CDR3 has 12 amino acids. Germline V gene sequence: CDR1 SGHTA, CDR2 FQGNSA. V was pared by 6 bases and J by 0 bases, with 6 bases between. Overlapping HIV-1 Gag 15-mer peptides at 0.85 to 1 ug per peptide per mL were used. Responding CD4+ T cells were sorted by upregulation of both CD40 ligand and CD69. Inclusion required CMV-positive serology and CD4+ counts above 400 cells/uL. This was the immunoSEQ version 4 assay in survey mode. TCRdb's copy holds only in-frame clones and misses some; the assay was immunoSEQ multiplex PCR. This sample has some 13,000 clones, with 66% found just once. A note on this clone: What it binds is unknown.

Findings and caveats of the study: TCR oligoclonality correlated with proviral oligoclonality in the same sorted populations.

Sequenced material: CD4+ T cells sorted from PBMCs after approximately 19-hour stimulation, taken from a patient who received antiretroviral therapy. This rearrangement joins TRBV7-2 to TRBJ2-7, with unresolved D. The origin of this receptor is an adult man with HIV who was CMV-seropositive. CDR3 residues: CASSQNSYEQYF. CDR3 coding DNA: TGTGCCAGCAGTCAAAACTCCTACGAGCAGTACTTC.